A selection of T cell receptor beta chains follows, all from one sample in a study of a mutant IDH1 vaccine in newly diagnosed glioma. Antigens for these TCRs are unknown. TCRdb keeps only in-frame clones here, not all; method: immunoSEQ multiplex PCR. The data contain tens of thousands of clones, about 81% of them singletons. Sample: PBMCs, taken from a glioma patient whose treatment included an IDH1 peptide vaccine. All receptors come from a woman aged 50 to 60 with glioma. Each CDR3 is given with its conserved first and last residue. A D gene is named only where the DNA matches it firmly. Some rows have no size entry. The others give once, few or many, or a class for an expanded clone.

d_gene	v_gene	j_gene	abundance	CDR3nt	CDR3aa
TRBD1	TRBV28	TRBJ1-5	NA	TGTGCCAGCAGTTTAGGAGGGACAGGGGGCAACCAGCCCCAGCATTTT	CASSLGGTGGNQPQHF
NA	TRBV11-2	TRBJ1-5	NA	TGTGCCAGCAGCTTAGATTGGGATAGCAATCAGCCCCAGCATTTT	CASSLDWDSNQPQHF
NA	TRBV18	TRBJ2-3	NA	TGTGCCAGCTCACTATCGACGGCCCAGTTCAGTACGCAGTATTTT	CASSLSTAQFSTQYF
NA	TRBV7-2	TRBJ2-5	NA	TGTGCCAGCAGCCATCGGGGTCAAGAGACCCAGTACTTC	CASSHRGQETQYF
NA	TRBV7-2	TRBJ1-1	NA	TGTGCCAGCAGCTTATGGCCCCGTGGAACTGAAGCTTTCTTT	CASSLWPRGTEAFF
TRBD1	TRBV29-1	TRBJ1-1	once	TGCAGCGTGGGGACAGGTACTATGAACACTGAAGCTTTCTTT	CSVGTGTMNTEAFF
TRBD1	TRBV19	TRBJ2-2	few	TGTGCCAGTACTGACAGGGCGAACACCGGGGAGCTGTTTTTT	CASTDRANTGELFF
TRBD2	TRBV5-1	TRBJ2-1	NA	TGCGCCAGCAGCCCGTCGGGGGGAACCTACAATGAGCAGTTCTTC	CASSPSGGTYNEQFF
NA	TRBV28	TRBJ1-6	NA	TGTGCCAGCAGCCTTTCACCGAGCTCCTATAATTCACCCCTCCACTTT	CASSLSPSSYNSPLHF
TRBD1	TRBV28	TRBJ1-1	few	TGTGCCAGCATTCCTCGGGGACAGGGAAGCACTGAAGCTTTCTTT	CASIPRGQGSTEAFF
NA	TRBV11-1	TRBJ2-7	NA	TGTGCCAGCAGCAACCGGGACAACCGACGGGAGCAGTACTTC	CASSNRDNRREQYF
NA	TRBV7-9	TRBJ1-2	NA	TGTGCCAGCAGCTTCCCAAAGACAGCGCAATACTATGGCTACACCTTC	CASSFPKTAQYYGYTF
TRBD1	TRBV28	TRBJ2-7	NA	TGTGCCAGCAGGGGGACAGAGGCCTCCTACGAGCAGTACTTC	CASRGTEASYEQYF
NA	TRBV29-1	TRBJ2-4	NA	TGCAGCGCCCACCTAATGGAAGCCAAAAACATTCAGTACTTC	CSAHLMEAKNIQYF
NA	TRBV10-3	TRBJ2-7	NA	TGTGCCATCAGTACCAACAGGGTCGAGCAGTACTTC	CAISTNRVEQYF